The 23 T cell receptor beta chains below were found in one sample sequenced in a study of T cell responses to AZD1222 COVID-19 vaccine. Some clones are missing from TCRdb's copy, which holds only in-frame ones; the method was immunoSEQ multiplex PCR. Of some 110,000 clones listed, around 81% are singletons. Sequenced here: peripheral blood, sampled on day 0 of AZD1222 vaccination. The source of these receptors is an adult in good health.

The rearrangement joins TRBV6-5 to TRBJ1-3; no firm D call. The CDR3 extends over 15 amino acids. Germline V gene lookup returns CDR1 MNHEY and CDR2 SVGAGI. Trimming removed 1 base from V and 0 bases from J, with 7 bases in between. The CDR3 DNA reads TGTGCCAGCAGTTACTTGGCGGCCTCTGGAAACACCATATATTTT. Amino acid sequence: CASSYLAASGNTIYF.

The chain is built from TRBV2 and TRBJ2-1; tentative D call: TRBD1 (6 bases). Germline CDR1 reads SNHLY; CDR2 reads FYNNEI. The CDR3 length is 15 residues. CDR3 in DNA: TGTGCAAGCGGCAGGGCCTCTGCAGGGGACAATGAGCAGTTCTTC. Protein: CASGRASAGDNEQFF. The variable domain in full, completed from reference TRBV2 and TRBJ2-1, reads EPEVTQTPSHQVTQMGQEVILRCVPISNHLYFYWYRQILGQKVEFLVSFYNNEISEKSEIFDDQFSVERPDGSNFTLKIRSTKLEDSAMYFCASGRASAGDNEQFFGPGTRLTVL.

This chain connects TRBV11-2 to TRBJ2-7; 8 bases fit TRBD1. This CDR3 contains 18 residues. Looked up from germline, CDR1 is SGHAT and CDR2 is FQNNGV. After removal of 5 bases from V and 1 base from J, the junction contained 16 bases not matched to a gene. Here the CDR3 reads CASSPIGRRTGLSYEQYF. CDR3 nucleotides: TGTGCCAGCAGCCCGATAGGGCGACGGACAGGGTTATCCTACGAGCAGTACTTC.

The CDR3 DNA reads TGTGCCAGCAGCCAAGATATAGACCTAGTGGGAGATACGCAGTATTTT. Protein sequence: CASSQDIDLVGDTQYF. V usage is TRBV4-2 and J usage is TRBJ2-3, with no clear D. The germline CDR1 and CDR2 sequences are LGHNA and YNFKEQ. The V end was cut by 0 bases, the J end by 5 bases, with 15 bases between. There are 16 residues in the CDR3.

This clone showed up just a few times. The chain couples TRBV28 to TRBJ1-2; a possible D gene is TRBD1 (5 bases). Deletions cut 4 bases from V and 2 bases from J, with 11 bases between. Looked up from germline, CDR1 is MDHEN and CDR2 is SYDVKM. This CDR3 contains 14 residues. The CDR3 protein is CASSSQGANYGYTF. CDR3 DNA sequence: TGTGCCAGCAGTTCCCAAGGGGCCAACTATGGCTACACCTTC.

The genes are TRBV10-3 and TRBJ1-2, with D uncertain. CDR3 length: 11 amino acids. Between the trimmed V and J ends, which lost 3 bases and 4 bases, there was a span of 3 bases. CDR1 is ENHRY and CDR2 is SYGVKD in the germline V gene. This CDR3 reads CAISETYGYTF. In nucleotides, the CDR3 is TGTGCCATCAGTGAAACCTATGGCTACACCTTC.

To note about this clone: At one end the junction does not follow the germline gene, possibly because of a read error. CDR3 sequence reads: CASSLDLGYYGQYF. The DNA of the CDR3 is TGTGCCAGCAGCTTAGATCTAGGGTATTACGGGCAGTACTTC. This sequence joins TRBV11-2 and TRBJ2-7, with no clear D. The CDR3 is 14 amino acids. Germline values: CDR1 SGHAT, CDR2 FQNNGV. Drawing the rest from reference TRBV11-2 and TRBJ2-7, the complete variable domain is EAGVAQSPRYKIIEKRQSVAFWCNPISGHATLYWYQQILGQGPKLLIQFQNNGVVDDSQLPKDRFSAERLKGVDSTLKIQPAKLEDSAVYLCASSLDLGYYGQYFGPGTRLTVT.

This clone turned up a few times. The chain uses TRBV27 and TRBJ2-7, with D possibly TRBD2 on 6 matching bases. Per germline, CDR1 MNHEY and CDR2 SMNVEV (reference sequence). CDR3 length: 14 residues. Trimming removed 2 bases from V and 4 bases from J, with 12 bases in between. CDR3 in DNA: TGTGCCAGCAGTTTAGCGGGGCTTAGGTACGAGCAGTACTTC. Encoded protein: CASSLAGLRYEQYF.

V and J are TRBV6-4 and TRBJ2-1; TRBD1 might be the D (5 bases). The CDR3 extends over 15 amino acids. With 9 bases removed from V and 1 base from J, the gap between germline ends came to 16 bases. Germline CDR1 and CDR2: MRHNA and SNTAGT. The CDR3 DNA sequence: TGTGCCAGGCCCGGGTCAGGGTCGTCCTACAATGAGCAGTTCTTC. As protein: CARPGSGSSYNEQFF.

The gene calls are TRBV5-1 and TRBJ1-2; D is uncertain. With 1 base removed from V and 8 bases from J, the gap between germline ends came to 24 bases. The germline V gene has CDR1 SGHRS and CDR2 YFSETQ. The CDR3 spans 17 residues. The CDR3 spells CASSLNLRPTSPPGYTF. The DNA of the CDR3 is TGCGCCAGCAGCTTGAATTTGAGACCGACATCCCCGCCCGGCTACACCTTC. Filled out from reference TRBV5-1 and TRBJ1-2, the complete variable domain reads KAGVTQTPRYLIKTRGQQVTLSCSPISGHRSVSWYQQTPGQGLQFLFEYFSETQRNKGNFPGRFSGRQFSNSRSEMNVSTLELGDSALYLCASSLNLRPTSPPGYTFGSGTRLTVV.

In this sample, this clone turned up a few times. The V gene is TRBV10-3, the J gene TRBJ1-2; tentative D call: TRBD1 (6 bases). Trimming removed 6 bases at V and 2 bases at J, with 16 bases between. The CDR3 has 15 residues. Germline V gene data show CDR1 as ENHRY and CDR2 as SYGVKD. This CDR3 reads CAIRLDSLANYGYTF. CDR3 nucleotide sequence: TGTGCCATCAGGTTGGACAGCCTAGCCAACTATGGCTACACCTTC.

The rearrangement joins TRBV11-2 to TRBJ2-6; D tentatively fits TRBD1 or TRBD2 (5 bases each). CDR1 and CDR2 from the germline V gene are SGHAT and FQNNGV. The CDR3 has 16 amino acids. The ends were cut back, 1 base at V and 0 bases at J, with 7 bases in the middle. CDR3 coding DNA: TGTGCCAGCAGCTTAGGGGGGTTCTCTGGGGCCAACGTCCTGACTTTC. It specifies CASSLGGFSGANVLTF. The complete variable domain, with remaining parts taken from reference TRBV11-2 and TRBJ2-6, reads EAGVAQSPRYKIIEKRQSVAFWCNPISGHATLYWYQQILGQGPKLLIQFQNNGVVDDSQLPKDRFSAERLKGVDSTLKIQPAKLEDSAVYLCASSLGGFSGANVLTFGAGSRLTVL.

This clone was counted a few times. This chain joins TRBV7-8 and TRBJ1-1; no definite D call. Germline-derived CDR1 and CDR2 are SGHVS and FQNEAQ. The CDR3 totals 14 residues. Between the trimmed V and J ends, which lost 1 base and 6 bases, there was a span of 12 bases. The DNA for the CDR3 is TGTGCCAGCAGCTTAGAGCGGATTTTGGCTGAAGCTTTCTTT. Protein product: CASSLERILAEAFF. Filled out from reference TRBV7-8 and TRBJ1-1, the complete variable domain reads GAGVSQSPRYKVAKRGQDVALRCDPISGHVSLFWYQQALGQGPEFLTYFQNEAQLDKSGLPSDRFFAERPEGSVSTLKIQRTQQEDSAVYLCASSLERILAEAFFGQGTRLTVV.

This chain joins TRBV6-5 and TRBJ2-7, with TRBD2 matching over 11 bases. This CDR3 is built from 15 residues. Germline assignment: CDR1 MNHEY and CDR2 SVGAGI. Trimming took 7 bases from V and 2 from J; bases not matched to a gene: 7. CDR3 sequence (DNA): TGTGCCAGCATCCCCGGACTAGCGGGCACCTACGAGCAGTACTTC. Protein product: CASIPGLAGTYEQYF.

This chain connects TRBV6-2 or TRBV6-3 to TRBJ2-1; 7 positions agree with TRBD2. Trimming took 5 bases from V and 0 from J; bases not matched to a gene: 4. Germline V lookup: CDR1 MNHEY, CDR2 SVGEGT. This CDR3 contains 15 residues. The CDR3 here is CASSIAGSSYNEQFF. CDR3 coding DNA: TGTGCCAGCAGTATAGCGGGTAGCTCCTACAATGAGCAGTTCTTC.

The V call is TRBV29-1, the J call TRBJ2-7; D is unclear. Deletions cut 0 bases from V and 7 bases from J, with 10 bases between. The CDR3 runs 12 residues. Per the germline V gene, CDR1 is SQVTM and CDR2 is ANQGSEA. In DNA form, the CDR3 reads TGCAGCGTTGAAGAAGGACCCGAGGAGCAGTACTTC. Protein sequence: CSVEEGPEEQYF.

V gene TRBV9 combines with J gene TRBJ1-1; 7 positions match TRBD1. The CDR3 consists of 15 residues. V was clipped by 4 bases and J by 1 base; unmatched bases: 7. CDR1 is SGDLS and CDR2 is YYNGEE in the germline V gene. This chain's CDR3 is CASSPRQGANTEAFF. The CDR3 DNA follows: TGTGCCAGCAGCCCCAGACAGGGAGCGAACACTGAAGCTTTCTTT.

V and J are TRBV7-8 and TRBJ1-2; TRBD1 matches at 10 bases. J gave up 7 bases and V 4 bases, and 9 bases lay outside the gene matches. The germline gives CDR1 SGHVS, CDR2 FQNEAQ. CDR3 length: 15 residues. CDR3 residues: CASSSKGTGVAGYTF. CDR3 coding DNA: TGTGCCAGCAGCTCGAAGGGGACAGGGGTCGCTGGCTACACCTTC.

This clone was found once. The J gene is TRBJ1-2, the V gene TRBV5-6; D is uncertain. The germline CDR1 and CDR2 sequences are SGHDT and YYEEEE. V lost 4 bases to trimming and J lost 1 base, with 11 bases between them. This CDR3 region has 14 residues. CDR3 loop: CASSRGRNNYGYTF. CDR3 DNA: TGTGCCAGCAGCCGAGGGCGGAATAACTATGGCTACACCTTC.

This chain joins TRBV19 and TRBJ1-1; 8 nucleotides agree with TRBD1. This CDR3 is built from 16 residues. V was pared by 6 bases and J by 4 bases, with 13 bases of the junction left unmatched. Germline CDR1 and CDR2: LNHDA and SQIVND (reference sequence). The CDR3 here is CASSDQGARGVTEAFF. CDR3 nucleotides: TGTGCCAGTAGCGATCAGGGGGCGCGAGGTGTCACTGAAGCTTTCTTT.

The gene calls are TRBV11-3 and TRBJ2-3; D possibly corresponds to TRBD2 (6 bases). V was clipped by 3 bases and J by 4 bases, with 11 bases between them. The CDR3 contains 14 residues. The germline V gene has CDR1 SGHNT and CDR2 YENEEA. CDR3 sequence (DNA): TGTGCCAGCAGCTTTACGGGACTCGCAGATACGCAGTATTTT. Protein product: CASSFTGLADTQYF.

The gene calls are TRBV5-6 and TRBJ1-2; maybe TRBD1 (6 bases). Germline CDR1 SGHDT, CDR2 YYEEEE. Trimming took 0 bases from V and 8 from J, leaving 20 bases between them. The CDR3 sequence is 16 residues long. The CDR3 coding sequence is TGTGCCAGCAGCTTGGAGGGGGGACTCTCTTCAGAAGGCTACACCTTC. This encodes CASSLEGGLSSEGYTF.

The chain is built from TRBV13 and TRBJ2-3; 16 bases are a match to TRBD2. CDR1 PRHDT and CDR2 FYEKMQ come from the germline V gene (reference sequence). The CDR3 consists of 19 residues. The V and J ends lost 3 bases and 0 bases, in that order; junction bases with no gene match: 6. This CDR3 is CASSFQGGLAGGSTDTQYF. As DNA, the CDR3 is TGTGCCAGCAGCTTTCAGGGGGGACTAGCGGGAGGGAGCACAGATACGCAGTATTTT.